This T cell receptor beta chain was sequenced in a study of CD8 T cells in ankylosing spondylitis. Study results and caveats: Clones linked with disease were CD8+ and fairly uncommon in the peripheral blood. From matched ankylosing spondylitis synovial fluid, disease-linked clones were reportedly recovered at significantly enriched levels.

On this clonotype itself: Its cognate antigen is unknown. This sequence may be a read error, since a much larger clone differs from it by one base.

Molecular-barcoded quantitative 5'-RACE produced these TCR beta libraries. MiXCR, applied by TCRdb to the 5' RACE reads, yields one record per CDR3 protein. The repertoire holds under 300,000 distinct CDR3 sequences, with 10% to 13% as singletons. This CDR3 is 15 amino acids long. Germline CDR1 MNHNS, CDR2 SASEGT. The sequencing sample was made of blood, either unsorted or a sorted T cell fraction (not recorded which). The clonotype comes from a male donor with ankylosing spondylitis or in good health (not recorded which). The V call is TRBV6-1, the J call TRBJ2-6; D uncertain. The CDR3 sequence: CASSRMVAGTNVLTF. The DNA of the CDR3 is TGTGCCAGCAGCAGAATGGTTGCTGGGACCAACGTCCTGACTTTC.